This TCR beta chain was captured by sequencing in a study of blood T cells in healthy people across ages. A J-beta primer mix and a sample-barcoded 5' primer were used in a second PCR of about 7 to 11 cycles. Unique molecular identifiers of 12 random nucleotides labeled each cDNA. Every sample gave at least 3 million paired-end reads containing CDR3. TCRdb passed the 5' RACE reads through MiXCR, listing each CDR3 protein once. The data hold over 1,200,000 distinct CDR3 sequences, with 59% observed a single time. V was trimmed by 1 base and J by 7 bases, leaving 10 bases between them. Germline V gene sequence: CDR1 SQVTM, CDR2 ANQGSEA. The CDR3 totals 12 residues. Healthy Caucasian individuals from Russia aged about 6 to 90 were enrolled as donors. At least 5.5 micrograms of total RNA were extracted per sample. This clonotype was counted a few times.

V gene TRBV29-1 combines with J gene TRBJ1-2; D uncertain. The sequence came from a man aged 18 to 29 in good health. The sample consisted of blood. The CDR3 nucleotides are TGCAGCGTTGAAGGCACGGATCTTGGCTACACCTTC. Translated, it gives CSVEGTDLGYTF. Full variable domain (outside the CDR3, taken from reference TRBV29-1 and TRBJ1-2): SAVISQKPSRDICQRGTSLTIQCQVDSQVTMMFWYRQQPGQSLTLIATANQGSEATYESGFVIDKFPISRPNLTFSTLTVSNMSPEDSSIYLCSVEGTDLGYTFGSGTRLTVV.